This section outlines one T cell receptor (beta chain) sequence together with its context. Antigen unknown. The method, 5' RACE with UMI labels, was used to prepare the TRB cDNA libraries. TCRdb re-called the 5' RACE reads, yielding one record per CDR3 amino acid sequence without DNA. The sample data list about 130,000 distinct CDR3 sequences. From germline, CDR1 is MDHEN and CDR2 SYDVKM. There are 14 residues in the CDR3. Sorting was done in triplicate for each CD8+ T cell subset (about 330,000 cells each). The naive CD8+ gate required CD45RO-CCR7+CD27+CD95- phenotype. The sample is drawn from a study of CXCR3-negative and CXCR3-positive naive CD8 T cells. Study-wide points: Researchers reported similar TRBV-TRBJ usage in naive CXCR3-negative and CXCR3-positive cells, though memory differed. Against CXCR3-negative naive cells, CXCR3-positive naive cells showed more hydrophobic TRB CDR3s.

The source material was naive CXCR3- CD8+ T cells from blood. As for subset: CD45RO-CCR7+CD27+CD95- naive CD8+ T cells lacking CXCR3 (TNR3-). This rearrangement joins TRBV28 to TRBJ1-5. The clonotype comes from a human donor in good health. Some clones in this sample may be carry-over from other donors' samples. The CDR3 is CASSFGRDRQPQHF.